This T cell receptor (beta chain) is drawn from a study of control samples from healthy donors and cancer patients. Assay: immunoSEQ multiplex PCR; the TCRdb copy retains only in-frame clones and omits some. In the table there are 400,000 to 500,000 clones, 90% of which are singletons. CDR1 and CDR2 (germline): KGHSH, LQKENI. V lost 3 bases to trimming and J lost 4 bases, with 12 bases between them. There are 14 residues in the CDR3. The V gene is TRBV18, the J gene TRBJ1-1; D call uncertain. This TCR came from a middle-aged man with head and neck cancer. Material for sequencing was PBMCs. CDR3 sequence reads: CASSPLVASTEAFF. CDR3 DNA sequence: TGTGCCAGCTCACCCTTGGTAGCGAGCACTGAAGCTTTCTTT.